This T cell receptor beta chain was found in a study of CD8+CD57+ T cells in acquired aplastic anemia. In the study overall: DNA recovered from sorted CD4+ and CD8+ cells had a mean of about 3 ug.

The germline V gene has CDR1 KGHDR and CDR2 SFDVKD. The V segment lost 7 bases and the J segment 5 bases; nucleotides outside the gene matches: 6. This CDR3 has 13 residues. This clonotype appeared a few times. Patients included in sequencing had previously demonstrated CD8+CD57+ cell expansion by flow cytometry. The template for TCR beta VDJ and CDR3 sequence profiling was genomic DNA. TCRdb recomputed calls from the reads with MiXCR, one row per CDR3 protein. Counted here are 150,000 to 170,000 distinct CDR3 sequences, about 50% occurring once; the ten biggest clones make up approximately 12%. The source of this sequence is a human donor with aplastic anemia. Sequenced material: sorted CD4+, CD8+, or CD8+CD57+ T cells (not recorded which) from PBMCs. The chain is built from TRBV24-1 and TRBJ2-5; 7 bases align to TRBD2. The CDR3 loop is CATSGQAGETQYF. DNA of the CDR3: TGTGCCACCAGCGGACAAGCGGGGGAGACCCAGTACTTC.